The clone carrying this T cell receptor (beta chain) showed up just a few times. Antigen: not known. This record belongs to a study of response to subunit inactivated influenza vaccine. Findings of the study overall: Each seasonal influenza vaccination recruits few new T cells, the authors suggested.

In TCRdb, the RT-PCR reads were re-called with MiXCR into one record per CDR3 protein. The sample has around 480,000 distinct CDR3 sequences; approximately 16% are singletons. Between the trimmed V and J ends, which lost 0 bases and 4 bases, there was a span of 10 bases. Germline CDR1 is LNHNV and CDR2 is YYDKDF (reference sequence). The CDR3 has 15 amino acids. This clonotype originated in a man aged 50 to 75 who received an inactivated influenza vaccine. The J gene is TRBJ1-5, the V gene TRBV15; TRBD1 might be the D (5 bases). The sequencing here drew on CD4+ T cells sorted from PBMCs, taken about 24 months after vaccination. CDR3 loop: CATSRDGDGNQPQHF. The CDR3 nucleotides are TGTGCCACCAGCAGAGATGGGGACGGGAATCAGCCCCAGCATTTT.